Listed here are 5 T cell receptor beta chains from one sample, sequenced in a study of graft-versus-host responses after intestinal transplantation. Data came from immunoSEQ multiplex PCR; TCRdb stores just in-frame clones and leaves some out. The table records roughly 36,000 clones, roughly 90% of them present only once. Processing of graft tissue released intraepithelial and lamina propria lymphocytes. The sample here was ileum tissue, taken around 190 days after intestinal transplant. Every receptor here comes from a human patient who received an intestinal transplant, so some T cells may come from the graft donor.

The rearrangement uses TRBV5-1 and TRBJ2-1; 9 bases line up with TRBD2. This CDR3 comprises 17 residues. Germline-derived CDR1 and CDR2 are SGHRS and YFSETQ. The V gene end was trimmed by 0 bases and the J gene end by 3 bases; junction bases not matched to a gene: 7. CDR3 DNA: TGCGCCAGCAGCTTGGCCTCCTCGACTAGCGGCTACAATGAGCAGTTCTTC. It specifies CASSLASSTSGYNEQFF.

This chain's CDR3 is CASSSRGAPGANVLTF. The CDR3 bases are TGTGCCAGCAGTTCGCGGGGGGCACCTGGGGCCAACGTCCTGACTTTC. J is TRBJ2-6 and V is TRBV9; 8 nucleotides line up with TRBD2. With V trimmed by 5 bases and J by 2 bases, 6 bases remained unmatched. This CDR3 spans 16 amino acids. From germline, CDR1 is SGDLS and CDR2 YYNGEE.

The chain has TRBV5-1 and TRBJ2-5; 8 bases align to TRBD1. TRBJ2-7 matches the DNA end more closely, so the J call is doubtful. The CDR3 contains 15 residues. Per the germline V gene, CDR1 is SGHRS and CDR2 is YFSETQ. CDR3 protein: CASSAQGAQRNEQYF. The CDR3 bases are TGCGCCAGCAGCGCGCAGGGGGCGCAAAGAAACGAGCAGTACTTC.

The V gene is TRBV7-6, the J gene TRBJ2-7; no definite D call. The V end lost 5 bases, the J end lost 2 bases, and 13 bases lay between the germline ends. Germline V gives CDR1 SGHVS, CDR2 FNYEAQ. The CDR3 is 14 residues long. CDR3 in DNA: TGTGCCAGCAGCGCCTCTGGAAGAGCCTACGAGCAGTACTTC. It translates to CASSASGRAYEQYF. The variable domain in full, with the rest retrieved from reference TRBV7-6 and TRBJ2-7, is GAGVSQSPRYKVTKRGQDVALRCDPISGHVSLYWYRQALGQGPEFLTYFNYEAQQDKSGLPNDRFSAERPEGSISTLTIQRTEQRDSAMYRCASSASGRAYEQYFGPGTRLTVT.

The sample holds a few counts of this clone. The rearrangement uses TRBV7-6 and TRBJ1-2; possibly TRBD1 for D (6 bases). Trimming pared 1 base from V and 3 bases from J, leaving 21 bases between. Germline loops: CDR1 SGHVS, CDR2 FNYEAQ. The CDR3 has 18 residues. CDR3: CASSLGAGTPDPYYGYTF. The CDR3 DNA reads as TGTGCCAGCAGCTTAGGGGCCGGGACACCGGATCCCTACTATGGCTACACCTTC.